This TCR beta chain is drawn from a study of blood T cell repertoires in COVID-19. Germline CDR1 and CDR2: SNHLY and FYNNEI. The CDR3 consists of 13 residues. Trimming took off 2 bases at V and 10 bases at J, with 12 bases between the two ends. TCRdb keeps only in-frame clones here, not all; method: immunoSEQ multiplex PCR. The sample holds approximately 360,000 clones; 80% to 90% are singletons and the top ten take roughly 1.2%. The receptor comes from a middle-aged man with acute or convalescent COVID-19. The sample taken for sequencing was peripheral blood. The chain combines TRBV2 with TRBJ1-5; D not resolved. The CDR3 region has the DNA TGTGCCAGCAGTGAAAATGTTTCGGGTCCCCAGCATTTT. Protein: CASSENVSGPQHF.